This T cell receptor (beta chain) was sequenced for a study of T cell repertoires in cytomegalovirus infection. Background on the study: It was the public TCR beta signatures that indicated both CMV infection and matching HLA type. Study findings and constraints: Carriers of CMV plus the relevant HLA were identified by cumulative public TCR beta family frequency. Clonotype analysis showed dominance of the ex vivo response by HLA-C-restricted CMV-specific TCR beta clonotypes.

V shed 5 bases, J shed 7 bases, and the junction held 10 bases outside the gene matches. Germline V gives CDR1 ENHRY, CDR2 SYGVKD. The CDR3 covers 16 residues. TCRdb called the reads again in MiXCR, with one record for every CDR3 protein. Among approximately 130,000 distinct CDR3 sequences listed, 20% to 30% were seen once. With respect to this clonotype: Its target is unknown.

This TCR derives from a human donor in good health (CMV status not recorded). Some clones in this sample may be carry-over from other donors' samples. The rearrangement joins TRBV10-3 to TRBJ1-5, with 11 bases lining up with TRBD1. The sequenced sample was PBMCs, sequenced either directly or after in vitro stimulation (not recorded which). CDR3 sequence: CAISSGTGGGRQPQHF. In DNA, the CDR3 is TGTGCCATCAGTTCCGGGACAGGGGGTGGTAGGCAGCCCCAGCATTTT.